This section outlines one T cell receptor (beta chain) sequence together with its context. Its specificity is unknown. The CDR3 spans 14 residues. Trimming pared 6 bases from V and 6 bases from J, leaving 16 bases between. Here immunoSEQ multiplex PCR was the method, and the copy in TCRdb shows in-frame clones only, minus some. The sample records 70,000 to 90,000 clones, 75% to 85% being singletons. The data are from a study of T cells in localized non-small cell lung cancer. Overall study results and limits: In adjacent lung appeared a median around 57 of the top 100 tumor clones.

This chain connects TRBV6-7 to TRBJ2-3; weak D call: TRBD1 (6 bases). TRBV6-7 is recorded as an ORF, its role being uncertain. This material consisted of peripheral blood, taken before any cancer treatment. The clonotype comes from an older female donor with stage I lung adenocarcinoma. CDR3 coding DNA: TGTGCCAGCAGAGGACAGCGTCGAAGGGATACGCAGTATTTT. This codes for CASRGQRRRDTQYF.